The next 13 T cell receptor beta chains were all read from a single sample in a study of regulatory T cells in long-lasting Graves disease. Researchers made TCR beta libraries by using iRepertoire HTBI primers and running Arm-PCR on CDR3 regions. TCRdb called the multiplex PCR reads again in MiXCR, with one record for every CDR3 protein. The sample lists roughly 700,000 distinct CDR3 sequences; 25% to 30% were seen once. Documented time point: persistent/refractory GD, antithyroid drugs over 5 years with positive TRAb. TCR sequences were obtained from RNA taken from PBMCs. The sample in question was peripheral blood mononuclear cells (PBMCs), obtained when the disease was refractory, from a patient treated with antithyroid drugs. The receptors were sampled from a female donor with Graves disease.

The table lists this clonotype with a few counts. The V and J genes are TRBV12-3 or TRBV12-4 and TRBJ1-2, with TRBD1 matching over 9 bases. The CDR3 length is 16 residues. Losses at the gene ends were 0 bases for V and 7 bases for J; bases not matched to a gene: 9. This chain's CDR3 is CASSLARQGGRFGYTF. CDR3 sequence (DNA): TGTGCCAGCAGTTTAGCCCGACAGGGGGGCCGTTTTGGCTACACCTTC.

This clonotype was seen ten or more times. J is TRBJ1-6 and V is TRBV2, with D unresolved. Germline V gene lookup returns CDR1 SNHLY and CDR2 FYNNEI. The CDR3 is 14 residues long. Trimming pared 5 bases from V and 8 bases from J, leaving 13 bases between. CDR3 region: CASSSVTEDSPLHF. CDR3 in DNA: TGTGCCAGCAGTTCCGTCACCGAGGATTCACCCCTCCACTTT.

In DNA form, the CDR3 reads TGTGCCAGTAGTGGAGGGCTAGCGGCCAAGGGGTCCTACGAGCAGTACTTC. This gives the protein CASSGGLAAKGSYEQYF. The genes are TRBV19 and TRBJ2-7; 7 bases align to TRBD2. The germline gives CDR1 LNHDA, CDR2 SQIVND (reference sequence). The CDR3 is made up of 17 amino acids. V trimming: 5 bases; J trimming: 1 base; junction bases outside the gene matches: 14.

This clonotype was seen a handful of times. CDR3 amino acids: CASSTADIMNTEAFF. The DNA for the CDR3 is TGTGCCAGTAGTACAGCGGACATCATGAACACTGAAGCTTTCTTT. The chain recombines TRBV19 with TRBJ1-1; D possibly corresponds to TRBD1 (5 bases). The CDR3 loop spans 15 amino acids. Germline V gene sequence: CDR1 LNHDA, CDR2 SQIVND (reference sequence). Trimming left V 4 bases short and J 0 bases short, with 12 bases between.

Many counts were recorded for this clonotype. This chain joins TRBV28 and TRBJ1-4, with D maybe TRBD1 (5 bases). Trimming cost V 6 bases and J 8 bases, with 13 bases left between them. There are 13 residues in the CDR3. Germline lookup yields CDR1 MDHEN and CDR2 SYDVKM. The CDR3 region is CASRPGPQEKLFF. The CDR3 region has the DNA TGTGCCAGCAGGCCGGGACCCCAGGAAAAACTGTTTTTT. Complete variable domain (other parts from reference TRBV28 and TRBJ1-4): DVKVTQSSRYLVKRTGEKVFLECVQDMDHENMFWYRQDPGLGLRLIYFSYDVKMKEKGDIPEGYSVSREKKERFSLILESASTNQTSMYLCASRPGPQEKLFFGSGTQLSVL.

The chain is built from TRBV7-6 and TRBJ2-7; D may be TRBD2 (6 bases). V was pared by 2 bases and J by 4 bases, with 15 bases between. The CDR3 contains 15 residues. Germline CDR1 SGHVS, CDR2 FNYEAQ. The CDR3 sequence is CASSLTSGEVYEQYF. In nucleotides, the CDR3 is TGTGCCAGCAGCTTAACGTCGGGGGAAGTATACGAGCAGTACTTC.

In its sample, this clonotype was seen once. The DNA of the CDR3 is TGCGCCAGCAGTGAGGGACTAGGAACACCCCTCCACTTT. Amino acids: CASSEGLGTPLHF. The chain couples TRBV10-1 to TRBJ1-6; D uncertain. CDR3 length: 13 residues. Germline assignment: CDR1 WNHNN and CDR2 SYGVQD (reference sequence). V was shortened by 2 bases and J by 11 bases, with 10 bases between the two germline ends.

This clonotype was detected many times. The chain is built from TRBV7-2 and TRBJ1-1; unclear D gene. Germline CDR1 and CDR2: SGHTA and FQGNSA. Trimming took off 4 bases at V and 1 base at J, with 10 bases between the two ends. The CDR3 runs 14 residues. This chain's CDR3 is CASSSPGQNTEAFF. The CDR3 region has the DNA TGTGCCAGCAGCTCCCCGGGCCAGAACACTGAAGCTTTCTTT.

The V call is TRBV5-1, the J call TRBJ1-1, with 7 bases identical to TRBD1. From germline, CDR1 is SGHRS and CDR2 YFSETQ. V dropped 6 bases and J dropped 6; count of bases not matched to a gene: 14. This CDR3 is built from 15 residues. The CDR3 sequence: CASNQLTTGKAEAFF. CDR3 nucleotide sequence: TGCGCCAGCAACCAGCTGACGACAGGGAAGGCTGAAGCTTTCTTT.

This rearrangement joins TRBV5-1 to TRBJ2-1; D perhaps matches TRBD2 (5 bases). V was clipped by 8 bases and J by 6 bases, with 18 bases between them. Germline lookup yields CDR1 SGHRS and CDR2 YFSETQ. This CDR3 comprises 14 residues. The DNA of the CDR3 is TGCGCCAGTTCCGTCCGTAGCGCCGTCAATGAGCAGTTCTTC. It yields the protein CASSVRSAVNEQFF.

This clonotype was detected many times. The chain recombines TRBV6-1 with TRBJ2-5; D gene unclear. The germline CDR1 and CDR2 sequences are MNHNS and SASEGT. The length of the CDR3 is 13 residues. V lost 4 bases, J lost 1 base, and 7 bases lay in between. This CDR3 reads CASSGGSQETQYF. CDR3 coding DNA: TGTGCCAGCAGTGGCGGAAGCCAAGAGACCCAGTACTTC.

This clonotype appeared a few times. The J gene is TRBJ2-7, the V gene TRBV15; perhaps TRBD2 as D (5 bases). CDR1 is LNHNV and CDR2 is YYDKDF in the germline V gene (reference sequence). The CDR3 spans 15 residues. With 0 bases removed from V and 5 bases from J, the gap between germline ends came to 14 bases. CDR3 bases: TGTGCCACCAGCAGAGATCGTTCGGGGTATAACGAGCAGTACTTC. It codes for CATSRDRSGYNEQYF.

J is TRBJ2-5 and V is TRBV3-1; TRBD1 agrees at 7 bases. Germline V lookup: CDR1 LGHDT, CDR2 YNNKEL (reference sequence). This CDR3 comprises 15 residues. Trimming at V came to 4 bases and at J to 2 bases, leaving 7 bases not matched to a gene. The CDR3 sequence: CASSRDGTDQETQYF. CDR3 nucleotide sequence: TGTGCCAGCAGCCGCGATGGGACAGATCAAGAGACCCAGTACTTC.